This TCR beta chain emerged from a study of OX40 agonist ivuxolimab in advanced cancers. This clone has more than one count but fewer than ten. Its target is unknown. Study conclusions and caveats: Clones of CD4+ and CD8+ blood T cells grew by week 6 at doses of 0.1 to 3.0 mg/kg.

The germline CDR1 and CDR2 sequences are SNHLY and FYNNEI. The CDR3 has 13 amino acids. V lost 8 bases to trimming and J lost 10 bases, with 15 bases between them. Produced via immunoSEQ multiplex PCR; TCRdb's table is partial and in-frame only. In the table there are about 79,000 clones, around 91% of which are singletons. The sequence came from an adult with an advanced solid tumor such as melanoma, head and neck, liver or kidney cancer. The sample consisted of CD4+ or CD8+ T cells sorted from blood, taken in a trial of the OX40 agonist ivuxolimab. The chain joins TRBV2 to TRBJ1-6; possible D gene TRBD1, 5 bases. In nucleotides, the CDR3 is TGTGCCAGCGTTGGGGACCGGCGATCACCCCTCCACTTT. Protein sequence: CASVGDRRSPLHF.